The clone carrying this TCR beta chain showed up many times. What it recognizes is unknown. J was trimmed by 1 base and V by 5 bases; bases with no gene match: 5. The CDR3 runs 16 residues. The entry originates in a study of T cell repertoires in cytomegalovirus infection. Study conclusions and caveats: It was HLA-C-restricted CMV-specific TCR beta clonotypes that dominated the response ex vivo.

TCRdb re-analysed the reads in MiXCR, keeping a single row per CDR3 protein. The sample consists of around 630,000 distinct CDR3 sequences, 24% of them appearing once. What was sequenced was CD8+ T cells from PBMCs. This TCR came from a human donor in good health (CMV status not recorded). Some clones in this sample may be carry-over from other donors' samples. This rearrangement joins TRBV12-3 or TRBV12-4 to TRBJ2-6, with 7 bases matching TRBD1. CDR3 nucleotides: TGTGCCAGCAGTAGCTTACAGGGGTCTGGGGCCAACGTCCTGACTTTC. Protein product: CASSSLQGSGANVLTF.